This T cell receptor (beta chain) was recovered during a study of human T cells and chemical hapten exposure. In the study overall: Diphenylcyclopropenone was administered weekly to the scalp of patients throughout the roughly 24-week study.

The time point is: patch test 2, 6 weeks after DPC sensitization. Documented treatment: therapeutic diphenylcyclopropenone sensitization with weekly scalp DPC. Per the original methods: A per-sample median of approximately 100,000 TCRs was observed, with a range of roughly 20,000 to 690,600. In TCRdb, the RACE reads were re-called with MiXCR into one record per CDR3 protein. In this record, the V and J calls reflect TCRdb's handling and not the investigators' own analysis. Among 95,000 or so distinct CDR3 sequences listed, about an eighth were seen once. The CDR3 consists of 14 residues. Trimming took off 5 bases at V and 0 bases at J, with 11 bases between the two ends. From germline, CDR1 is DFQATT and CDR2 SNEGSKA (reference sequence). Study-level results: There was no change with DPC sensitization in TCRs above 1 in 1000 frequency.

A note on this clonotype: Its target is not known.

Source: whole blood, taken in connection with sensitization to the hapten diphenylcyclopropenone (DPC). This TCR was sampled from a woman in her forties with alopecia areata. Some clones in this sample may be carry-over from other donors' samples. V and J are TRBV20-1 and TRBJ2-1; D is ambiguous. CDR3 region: CSAPSESSYNEQFF. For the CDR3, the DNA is TGCAGTGCTCCAAGCGAGAGCTCCTACAATGAGCAGTTCTTC.